Below are 3 T cell receptor beta chains sequenced from a single sample in a study of T cell responses to AZD1222 COVID-19 vaccine. Some clones are missing from TCRdb's copy, which holds only in-frame ones; the method was immunoSEQ multiplex PCR. The sample holds about 110,000 clones, approximately 85% seen once. The sequencing here drew on peripheral blood, taken on day 0 of MenACWY control vaccination. The receptor set was obtained from an adult in good health.

V gene TRBV3-1 (or the pseudogene TRBV3-2) combines with J gene TRBJ1-3; 7 nucleotides agree with TRBD1. This CDR3 has 14 residues. From germline, CDR1 is LGHDT and CDR2 YNNKEL (reference sequence). V gave up 3 bases and J gave up 8 bases; unmatched junction bases: 7. CDR3 bases: TGTGCCAGCAGCCACTTGGGGACAGAAGACACCATATATTTT. The encoded protein is CASSHLGTEDTIYF.

The gene calls are TRBV6-5 and TRBJ1-2, with 7 positions matching TRBD1. The CDR3 contains 14 residues. The trim removed 0 bases at V and 6 bases at J, leaving 4 bases unmatched. Looked up from germline, CDR1 is MNHEY and CDR2 is SVGAGI. CDR3 nucleotides: TGTGCCAGCAGTTACTCGACAGGGCCCCATGGCTACACCTTC. Amino acid sequence: CASSYSTGPHGYTF.

The chain combines TRBV4-1 with TRBJ1-2; the D gene is possibly TRBD1 (6 bases). The CDR3 has 15 amino acids. Germline CDR1 MGHRA, CDR2 YSYEKL. V lost 1 base and J 7 bases, leaving 16 bases between the germline ends. CDR3 nucleotides: TGCGCCAGCAGCCAAGCAGAACAGGGTTTAGGTGGCTACACCTTC. This sequence encodes CASSQAEQGLGGYTF.